The entry below describes one TCR beta chain. The data were obtained in a study of blood T cell repertoires in COVID-19. Study summary: Both acute and convalescent COVID-19 samples were obtained from the United States, Italy and Spain. The analysed material was cDNA or gDNA that came from T cells, B-cell-depleted T cells, or PBMCs.

The V segment lost 0 bases and the J segment 1 base; nucleotides outside the gene matches: 3. This CDR3 spans 16 amino acids. Germline lookup yields CDR1 MNHEY and CDR2 SVGAGI. Authors' data handling: Nucleated cell number was recorded as an estimate derived from reference gene primer amplification. Profiled with immunoSEQ multiplex PCR; TCRdb holds only in-frame clones, not every one. V and J calls and clone size follow that table, whereas D and trimming were derived from the DNA. Counted here are approximately 46,000 clones, around nine tenths occurring once; the ten biggest clones make up roughly 15%.

This sequence originates from a man in his 60s with active or convalescent COVID-19. The chain has TRBV6-5 and TRBJ2-1; 7 bases are a match to TRBD2. The sample comprised peripheral blood. This chain's CDR3 is CASSYSTGGSYNEQFF. DNA of the CDR3: TGTGCCAGCAGTTACTCAACGGGGGGTTCCTACAATGAGCAGTTCTTC.